Following are 14 T cell receptor beta chains from one sample sequenced in a study of blood T cell repertoires in COVID-19. Sequencing was performed with immunoSEQ multiplex PCR; in TCRdb, only in-frame clones are kept and a portion is missing. The table shows roughly 150,000 clones, with around 80% occurring only once. The sequenced sample was PBMCs or T cells enriched from blood (not recorded which). These receptors originate from a woman between 65 and 79 years old in a cohort exposed to, infected with or recovered from COVID-19 (not recorded which).

The rearrangement links TRBV27 to TRBJ1-2; tentative D call: TRBD1 (6 bases). The length of the CDR3 is 13 residues. CDR1 and CDR2 from the germline V gene are MNHEY and SMNVEV (reference sequence). V lost 2 bases to trimming and J lost 7 bases, with 11 bases between them. CDR3 in DNA: TGTGCCAGCAGTTTAAAACAGGGTTCTGGCTACACCTTC. It encodes CASSLKQGSGYTF.

This chain connects TRBV7-2 to TRBJ2-3; D might be TRBD2 (5 bases). The germline V gene has CDR1 SGHTA and CDR2 FQGNSA. The CDR3 is 14 amino acids. V was shortened by 4 bases and J by 4 bases, with 12 bases between the two germline ends. CDR3 region: CASSSRRAPDTQYF. The CDR3 DNA sequence: TGTGCCAGCAGCTCCAGGCGGGCCCCAGATACGCAGTATTTT.

Here the CDR3 DNA reads TGTGCCAGCACCGGCGGGTCCCTAGGGCCTGGGGCCAACGTCCTGACTTTC. It translates to CASTGGSLGPGANVLTF. The V gene is TRBV9, the J gene TRBJ2-6, with a possible D match to TRBD2 (5 bases). V shed 6 bases and J shed 2 bases, with 18 bases lying between them. The CDR3 length is 17 residues. The germline V gene encodes CDR1 SGDLS and CDR2 YYNGEE.

The CDR3 DNA follows: TGTGCCAGCAGCTCGCCGGGGCGGGAGTGGGAGACCCAGTACTTC. Protein product: CASSSPGREWETQYF. The V call is TRBV11-2, the J call TRBJ2-5; 7 bases agree with TRBD2. Germline V gene lookup returns CDR1 SGHAT and CDR2 FQNNGV. The CDR3 runs 15 residues. The J segment lost 5 bases and the V segment lost 4 bases, leaving 10 bases of the junction unmatched.

The rearrangement joins TRBV5-4 to TRBJ2-5, with D unclear. The CDR3 length is 13 residues. Trimming shortened V by 3 bases and J by 0 bases, and 6 bases separated the two germline ends. CDR1 and CDR2 from the germline V gene are SGHNT and YYREEE (reference sequence). The CDR3, as DNA: TGTGCCAGCAGCTCAGGATACCAAGAGACCCAGTACTTC. Protein sequence: CASSSGYQETQYF.

The chain has TRBV19 and TRBJ1-1; D remains ambiguous. The germline V gene encodes CDR1 LNHDA and CDR2 SQIVND (reference sequence). The CDR3 covers 14 residues. Trimming shortened V by 0 bases and J by 7 bases, and 12 bases separated the two germline ends. CDR3 sequence: CASSIEGRGVEAFF. CDR3 DNA sequence: TGTGCCAGTAGTATAGAGGGTCGGGGAGTTGAAGCTTTCTTT.

This clone has only a few counts. The V gene is TRBV7-3, the J gene TRBJ2-7; TRBD2 agrees at 10 bases. The germline gives CDR1 SGHTA, CDR2 FQGTGA. The trim removed 2 bases at V and 1 base at J, leaving 5 bases unmatched. This CDR3 has 16 amino acids. CDR3 protein: CASSLVTSGISYEQYF. The CDR3 nucleotides read TGTGCCAGCAGCTTAGTTACTAGCGGGATATCCTACGAGCAGTACTTC.

The chain links TRBV7-9 to TRBJ2-5; possible D gene TRBD2, 5 bases. The CDR3 totals 15 residues. Germline CDR1 and CDR2: SEHNR and FQNEAQ (reference sequence). V lost 4 bases, J lost 3 bases, and 15 bases lay in between. This chain's CDR3 is CASSSPPHGEETQYF. CDR3 DNA sequence: TGTGCCAGCAGCTCCCCGCCCCACGGGGAAGAGACCCAGTACTTC.

This chain joins TRBV3-1 (or the pseudogene TRBV3-2) and TRBJ2-3; 14 nucleotides align to TRBD2. Germline loops: CDR1 LGHDT, CDR2 YNNKEL (reference sequence). The CDR3 runs to 15 residues. Losses at the gene ends were 4 bases for V and 10 bases for J; bases not matched to a gene: 7. CDR3: CASSPPGLAGVAQYF. DNA of the CDR3: TGTGCCAGCAGCCCCCCGGGACTAGCGGGAGTTGCGCAGTATTTT.

CDR3 in amino acids: CAISESRQAAPHEQYF. The DNA of the CDR3 is TGTGCCATCAGTGAGTCCCGACAAGCGGCTCCGCACGAGCAGTACTTC. The chain couples TRBV10-3 to TRBJ2-7; D perhaps matches TRBD2 (5 bases). V lost 0 bases, J lost 5 bases, and 17 bases lay in between. This CDR3 has 16 residues. Per germline, CDR1 ENHRY and CDR2 SYGVKD.

This clone has more than one count but fewer than ten. The J gene is TRBJ1-5, the V gene TRBV19; 7 bases align to TRBD1. CDR1 and CDR2 (germline): LNHDA, SQIVND (reference sequence). This CDR3 comprises 16 residues. Germline trimming cut 4 bases from V and 4 bases from J; bases unmatched to any gene: 10. The CDR3 DNA follows: TGTGCCAGTAGTAGTCCGACAGGGCAGCCAAATCAGCCCCAGCATTTT. This sequence encodes CASSSPTGQPNQPQHF.

This rearrangement joins TRBV7-6 to TRBJ2-7, with 9 bases identical to TRBD1. After removal of 5 bases from V and 3 bases from J, the junction contained 8 bases not matched to a gene. Germline loops: CDR1 SGHVS, CDR2 FNYEAQ. The CDR3 is 15 residues long. This chain's CDR3 is CASSRETGGIYEQYF. As DNA, the CDR3 is TGTGCCAGCAGCAGGGAGACAGGGGGGATCTACGAGCAGTACTTC.

The chain employs TRBV28 and TRBJ1-6; D remains ambiguous. The CDR3 has 14 residues. CDR1 and CDR2 (germline): MDHEN, SYDVKM. Trimming took off 2 bases at V and 8 bases at J, with 10 bases between the two ends. The CDR3: CASSLIDFYSPLHF. DNA of the CDR3: TGTGCCAGCAGTTTAATCGACTTTTATTCACCCCTCCACTTT.

The chain employs TRBV28 and TRBJ1-5; 9 bases are shared with TRBD1. V shed 6 bases, J shed 9 bases, and the junction held 18 bases outside the gene matches. Germline lookup yields CDR1 MDHEN and CDR2 SYDVKM. CDR3 length: 17 amino acids. The CDR3 spells CASREVTGGQWTGPQHF. As DNA, the CDR3 is TGTGCCAGCAGAGAGGTAACAGGGGGCCAGTGGACTGGGCCCCAGCATTTT. The variable domain in full, with the rest retrieved from reference TRBV28 and TRBJ1-5, is DVKVTQSSRYLVKRTGEKVFLECVQDMDHENMFWYRQDPGLGLRLIYFSYDVKMKEKGDIPEGYSVSREKKERFSLILESASTNQTSMYLCASREVTGGQWTGPQHFGDGTRLSIL.